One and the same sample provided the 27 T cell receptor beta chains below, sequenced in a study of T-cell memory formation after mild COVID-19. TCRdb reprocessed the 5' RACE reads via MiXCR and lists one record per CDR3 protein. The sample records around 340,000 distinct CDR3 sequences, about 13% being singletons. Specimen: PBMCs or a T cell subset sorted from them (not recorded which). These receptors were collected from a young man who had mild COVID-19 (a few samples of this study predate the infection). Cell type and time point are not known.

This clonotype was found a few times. CDR3 nucleotide sequence: TGTGCCAGCAGACCCGGGACAGGGATCTCCTACGAGCAGTACGTC. Its translation is CASRPGTGISYEQYV. The chain carries TRBV28 and TRBJ2-7; 9 bases agree with TRBD1. V dropped 6 bases and J dropped 0; count of bases not matched to a gene: 6. The CDR3 contains 15 residues. The germline V gene encodes CDR1 MDHEN and CDR2 SYDVKM.

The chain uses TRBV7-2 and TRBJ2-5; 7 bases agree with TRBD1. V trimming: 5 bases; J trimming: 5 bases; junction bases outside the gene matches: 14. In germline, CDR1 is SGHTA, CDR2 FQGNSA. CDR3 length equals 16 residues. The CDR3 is CASSLATTGPLETQYF. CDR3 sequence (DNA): TGTGCCAGCAGCCTCGCCACGACAGGGCCCCTCGAGACCCAGTACTTC. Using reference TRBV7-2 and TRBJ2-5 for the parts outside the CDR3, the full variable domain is GAGVSQSPSNKVTEKGKDVELRCDPISGHTALYWYRQSLGQGLEFLIYFQGNSAPDKSGLPSDRFSAERTGGSVSTLTIQRTQQEDSAVYLCASSLATTGPLETQYFGPGTRLLVL.

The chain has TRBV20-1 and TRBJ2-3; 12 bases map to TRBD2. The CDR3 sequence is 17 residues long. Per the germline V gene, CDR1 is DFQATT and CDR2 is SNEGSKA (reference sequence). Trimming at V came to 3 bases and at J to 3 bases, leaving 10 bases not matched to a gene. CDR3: CSASRLAGGPVTDTQYF. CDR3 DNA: TGCAGTGCTAGTAGGCTAGCGGGGGGGCCCGTGACAGATACGCAGTATTTT.

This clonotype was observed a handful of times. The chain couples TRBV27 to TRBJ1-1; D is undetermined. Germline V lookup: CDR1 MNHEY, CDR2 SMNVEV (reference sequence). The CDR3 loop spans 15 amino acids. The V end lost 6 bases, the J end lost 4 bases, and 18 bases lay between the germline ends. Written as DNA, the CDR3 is TGTGCCAGCAGGGGTGTTCAAGGGAGCGCCACTGAAGCTTTCTTT. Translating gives CASRGVQGSATEAFF.

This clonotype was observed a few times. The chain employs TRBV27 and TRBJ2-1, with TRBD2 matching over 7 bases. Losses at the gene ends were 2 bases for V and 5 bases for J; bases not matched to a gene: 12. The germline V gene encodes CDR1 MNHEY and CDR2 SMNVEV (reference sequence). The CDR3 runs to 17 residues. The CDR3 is CASSLTAGLAVNNEQFF. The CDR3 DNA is TGTGCCAGCAGTTTAACCGCGGGGCTAGCGGTTAACAATGAGCAGTTCTTC.

This CDR3 is CASSFNSLRGAFF. Written as DNA, the CDR3 is TGTGCCAGCAGTTTTAACTCCTTAAGAGGAGCTTTCTTT. The genes are TRBV28 and TRBJ1-1; no reliable D call. Germline loops: CDR1 MDHEN, CDR2 SYDVKM. Trimming cost V 3 bases and J 10 bases, with 15 bases left between them. The CDR3 is made up of 13 amino acids.

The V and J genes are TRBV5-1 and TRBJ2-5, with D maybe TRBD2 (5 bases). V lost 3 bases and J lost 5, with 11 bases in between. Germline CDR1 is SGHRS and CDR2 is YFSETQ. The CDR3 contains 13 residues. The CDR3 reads CASSSPRRETQYF. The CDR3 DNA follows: TGCGCCAGCAGCTCCCCCCGGAGGGAGACCCAGTACTTC.

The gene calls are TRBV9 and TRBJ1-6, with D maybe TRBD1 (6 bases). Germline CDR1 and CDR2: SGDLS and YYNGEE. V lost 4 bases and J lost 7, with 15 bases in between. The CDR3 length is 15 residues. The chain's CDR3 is CASSTTGTPNSPLHF. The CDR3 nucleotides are TGTGCCAGCAGCACAACCGGGACACCGAATTCACCCCTCCACTTT.

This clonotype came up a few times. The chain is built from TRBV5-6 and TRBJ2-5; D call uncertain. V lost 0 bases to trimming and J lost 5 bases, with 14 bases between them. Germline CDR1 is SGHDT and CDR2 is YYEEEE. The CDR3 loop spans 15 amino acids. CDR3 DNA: TGTGCCAGCAGCTTGGATAGGTGGTCCGGCGAGACCCAGTACTTC. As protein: CASSLDRWSGETQYF.

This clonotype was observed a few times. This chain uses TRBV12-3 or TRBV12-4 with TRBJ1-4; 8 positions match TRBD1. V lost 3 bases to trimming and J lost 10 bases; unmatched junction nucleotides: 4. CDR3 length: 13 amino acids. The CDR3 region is CASSFQGAGKLFF. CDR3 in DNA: TGTGCCAGCAGTTTTCAGGGGGCGGGAAAACTGTTTTTT.

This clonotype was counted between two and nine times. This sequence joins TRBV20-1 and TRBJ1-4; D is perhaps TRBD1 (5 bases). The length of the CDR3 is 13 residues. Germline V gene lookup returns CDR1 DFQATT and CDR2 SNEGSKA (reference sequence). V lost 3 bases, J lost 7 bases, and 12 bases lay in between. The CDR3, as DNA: TGCAGTGCTAGGGGTGCAGGGTCTGAAAAACTGTTTTTT. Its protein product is CSARGAGSEKLFF.

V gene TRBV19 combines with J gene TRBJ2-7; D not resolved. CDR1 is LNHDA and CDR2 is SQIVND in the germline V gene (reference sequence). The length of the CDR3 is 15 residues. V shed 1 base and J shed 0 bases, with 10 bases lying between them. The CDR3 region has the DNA TGTGCCAGTAGTATAGCGGAAAGGAGCTCCTACGAGCAGTACGTC. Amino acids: CASSIAERSSYEQYV.

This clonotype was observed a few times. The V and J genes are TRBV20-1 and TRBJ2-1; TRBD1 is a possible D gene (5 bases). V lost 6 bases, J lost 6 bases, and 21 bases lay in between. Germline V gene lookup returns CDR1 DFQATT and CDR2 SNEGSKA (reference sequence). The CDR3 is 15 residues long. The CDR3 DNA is TGCAGTGCCCACATACGCTCCTCCCAGGGCAATGAGCAGTTCTTC. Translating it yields CSAHIRSSQGNEQFF.

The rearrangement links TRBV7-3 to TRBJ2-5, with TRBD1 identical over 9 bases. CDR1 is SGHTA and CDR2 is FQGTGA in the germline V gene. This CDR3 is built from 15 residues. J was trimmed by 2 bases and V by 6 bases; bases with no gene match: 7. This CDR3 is CASSPTGTGQETQYF. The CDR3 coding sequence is TGTGCCAGCAGTCCTACCGGGACAGGGCAAGAGACCCAGTACTTC.

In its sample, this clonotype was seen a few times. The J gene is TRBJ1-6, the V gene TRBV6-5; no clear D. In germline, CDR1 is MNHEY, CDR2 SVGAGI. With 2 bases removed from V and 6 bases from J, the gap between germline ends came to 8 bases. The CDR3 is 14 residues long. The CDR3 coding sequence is TGTGCCAGCAGTTACAGCCCCGGTAATTCACCCCTCCACTTT. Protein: CASSYSPGNSPLHF.

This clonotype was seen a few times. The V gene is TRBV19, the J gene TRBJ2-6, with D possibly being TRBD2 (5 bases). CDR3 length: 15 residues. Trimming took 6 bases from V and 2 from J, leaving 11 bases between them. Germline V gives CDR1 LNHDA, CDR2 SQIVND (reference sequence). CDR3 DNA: TGTGCCAGTAGGCTAGAGGGAGCTGGGGCCAACGTCCTGACTTTC. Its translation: CASRLEGAGANVLTF.

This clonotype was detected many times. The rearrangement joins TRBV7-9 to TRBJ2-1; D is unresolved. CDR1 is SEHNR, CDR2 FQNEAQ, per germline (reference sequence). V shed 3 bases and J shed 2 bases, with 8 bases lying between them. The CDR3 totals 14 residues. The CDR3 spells CASSFLGAYNEQFF. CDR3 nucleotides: TGTGCCAGCAGCTTTCTAGGTGCCTACAATGAGCAGTTCTTC. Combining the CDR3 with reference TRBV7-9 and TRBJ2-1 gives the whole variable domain DTGVSQNPRHKITKRGQNVTFRCDPISEHNRLYWYRQTLGQGPEFLTYFQNEAQLEKSRLLSDRFSAERPKGSFSTLEIQRTEQGDSAMYLCASSFLGAYNEQFFGPGTRLTVL.

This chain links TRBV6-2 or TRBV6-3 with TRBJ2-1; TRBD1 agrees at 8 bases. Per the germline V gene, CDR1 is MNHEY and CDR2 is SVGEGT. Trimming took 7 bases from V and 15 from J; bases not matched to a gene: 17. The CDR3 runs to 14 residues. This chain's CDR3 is CASTESAGGASGFF. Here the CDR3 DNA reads TGTGCCAGCACCGAAAGTGCAGGGGGCGCCTCTGGGTTCTTC.

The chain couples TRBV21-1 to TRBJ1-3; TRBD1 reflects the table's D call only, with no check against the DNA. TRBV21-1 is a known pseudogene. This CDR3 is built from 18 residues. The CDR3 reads CASSKARTGTLAGNTIYF. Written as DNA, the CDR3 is TGTGCCAGCAGCAAAGCCCGGACAGGAACTTTGGCTGGAAACACCATATATTTT.

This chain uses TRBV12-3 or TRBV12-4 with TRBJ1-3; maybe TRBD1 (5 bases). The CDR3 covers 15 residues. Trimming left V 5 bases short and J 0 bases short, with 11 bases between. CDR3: CASSPGRNSGNTIYF. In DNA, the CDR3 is TGTGCCAGCAGTCCGGGACGTAACTCTGGAAACACCATATATTTT.

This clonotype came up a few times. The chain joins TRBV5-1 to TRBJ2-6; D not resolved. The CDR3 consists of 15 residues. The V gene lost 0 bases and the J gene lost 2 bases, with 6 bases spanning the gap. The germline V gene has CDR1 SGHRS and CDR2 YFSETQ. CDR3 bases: TGCGCCAGCAGCTTGGCCCGGCCTGGGGCCAACGTCCTGACTTTC. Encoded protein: CASSLARPGANVLTF. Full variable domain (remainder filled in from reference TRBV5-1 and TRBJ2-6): KAGVTQTPRYLIKTRGQQVTLSCSPISGHRSVSWYQQTPGQGLQFLFEYFSETQRNKGNFPGRFSGRQFSNSRSEMNVSTLELGDSALYLCASSLARPGANVLTFGAGSRLTVL.

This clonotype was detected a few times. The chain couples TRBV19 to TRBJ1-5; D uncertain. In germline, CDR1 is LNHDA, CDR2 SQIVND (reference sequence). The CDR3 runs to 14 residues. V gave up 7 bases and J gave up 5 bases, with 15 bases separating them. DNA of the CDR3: TGTGCCAGTACTTTCCGACCGGGCGATCAGCCCCAGCATTTT. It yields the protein CASTFRPGDQPQHF.

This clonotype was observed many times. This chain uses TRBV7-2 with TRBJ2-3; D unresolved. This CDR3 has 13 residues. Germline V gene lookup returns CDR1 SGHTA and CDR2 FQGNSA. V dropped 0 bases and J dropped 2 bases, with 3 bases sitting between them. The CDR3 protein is CASSLAVTDTQYF. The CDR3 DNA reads TGTGCCAGCAGCTTAGCCGTCACAGATACGCAGTATTTT. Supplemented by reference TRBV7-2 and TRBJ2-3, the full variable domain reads GAGVSQSPSNKVTEKGKDVELRCDPISGHTALYWYRQSLGQGLEFLIYFQGNSAPDKSGLPSDRFSAERTGGSVSTLTIQRTQQEDSAVYLCASSLAVTDTQYFGPGTRLTVL.

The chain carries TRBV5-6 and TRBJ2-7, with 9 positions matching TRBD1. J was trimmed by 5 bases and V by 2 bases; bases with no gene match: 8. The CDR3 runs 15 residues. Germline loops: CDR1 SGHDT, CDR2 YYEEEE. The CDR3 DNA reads TGTGCCAGCAGCTTAGTTAGGACAGGGGTCCACGAGCAGTACTTC. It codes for CASSLVRTGVHEQYF.

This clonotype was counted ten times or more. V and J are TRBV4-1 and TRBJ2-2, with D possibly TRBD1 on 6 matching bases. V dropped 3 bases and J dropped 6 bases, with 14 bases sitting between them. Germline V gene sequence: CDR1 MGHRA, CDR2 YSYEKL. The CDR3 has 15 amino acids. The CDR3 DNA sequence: TGCGCCAGCAGCCAGGGGGCGCGCTTCCCCGGGGAGCTGTTTTTT. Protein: CASSQGARFPGELFF.

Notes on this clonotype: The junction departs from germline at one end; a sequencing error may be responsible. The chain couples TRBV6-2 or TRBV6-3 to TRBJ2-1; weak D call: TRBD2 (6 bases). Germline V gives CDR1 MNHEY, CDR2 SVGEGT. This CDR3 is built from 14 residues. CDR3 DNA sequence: TGCGCCAGCAGTTACGGGGGCTCCTACAATGAGCAGTTCTTC. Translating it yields CASSYGGSYNEQFF.

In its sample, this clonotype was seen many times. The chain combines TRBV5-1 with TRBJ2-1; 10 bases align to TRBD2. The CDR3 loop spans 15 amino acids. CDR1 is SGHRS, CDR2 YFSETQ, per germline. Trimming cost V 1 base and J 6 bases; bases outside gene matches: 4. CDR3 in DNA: TGCGCCAGCAGCTTGTTGGGACTAGCGCCCAATGAGCAGTTCTTC. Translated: CASSLLGLAPNEQFF. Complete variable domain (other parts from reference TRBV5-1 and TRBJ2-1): KAGVTQTPRYLIKTRGQQVTLSCSPISGHRSVSWYQQTPGQGLQFLFEYFSETQRNKGNFPGRFSGRQFSNSRSEMNVSTLELGDSALYLCASSLLGLAPNEQFFGPGTRLTVL.